These 2 T cell receptor beta chains share one sample of origin, sequenced in a study of T cell repertoires in cytomegalovirus infection. TCRdb analysed the reads with MiXCR anew, one entry per CDR3 protein. The sample carries 60,000 to 75,000 distinct CDR3 sequences, around 28% recorded once. The antigens of these receptors remain unknown. This specimen was CD8+ T cells from cultured PBMCs, taken from culture after CMV antigen stimulation. The origin of the receptors is a human donor in good health (CMV status not recorded). Some clones in this sample may be carry-over from other donors' samples.

This clonotype was observed a handful of times. V is TRBV12-3 or TRBV12-4 and J is TRBJ2-5; 10 nucleotides align to TRBD2. This CDR3 is 15 amino acids long. The ends lost 2 bases at V and 1 base at J; junction bases unmatched: 1. The CDR3 loop reads CASSLLAGVQETQYF. As DNA, the CDR3 is TGTGCCAGCAGTTTACTAGCGGGGGTCCAAGAGACCCAGTACTTC.

This clonotype was detected many times. V usage is TRBV7-3 and J usage is TRBJ2-5; 7 bases agree with TRBD2. The CDR3 loop spans 13 amino acids. The V gene's germline CDR1 is SGHTA and CDR2 FQGTGA. V lost 4 bases to trimming and J lost 5 bases; unmatched junction nucleotides: 4. CDR3 amino acids: CASSSQGGETQYF. The DNA of the CDR3 is TGTGCCAGCAGCTCCCAGGGAGGGGAGACCCAGTACTTC.